This T cell receptor beta chain stems from a study of post-analysis software for immune sequencing data. Overall study context: Disease courses included relapsing-remitting, secondary progressive and progressive-relapsing multiple sclerosis.

Details on this clonotype: What it binds is unknown.

V shed 8 bases and J shed 2 bases, with 9 bases lying between them. The CDR3 has 12 residues. In germline, CDR1 is MDHEN, CDR2 SYDVKM. Prepared TCR beta cDNA libraries contained unique molecular identifiers. With about 1 to 11 million T cells as the source, a few hundred thousand cDNA molecules resulted. One entry per CDR3 protein, called by TCRdb with MiXCR from the PCR reads. There are about 500,000 distinct CDR3 sequences in the sample; over 35% occur only once, and 9.5% to 13% lies in the top ten. The study's findings and limits: Strong co-clustering by F measure was evident for samples that had been prepared in the same batch. For normalized Chao1 diversity, multiple sclerosis patients scored significantly lower than controls did. About 5 TRBV segments (TRBV5-6, TRBV5-1 and TRBV20-1 among them) occurred more frequently in patients than in controls.

V is TRBV28 and J is TRBJ1-2; a weak D match, TRBD1 (5 bases). Sequencing input: blood. This clonotype was sampled from a girl between 5 and 17 years old with multiple sclerosis. The CDR3 DNA reads as TGTGCCAGCTCGGGACTAAACTATGGCTACACCTTC. It is translated as CASSGLNYGYTF.